Each of the 15 T cell receptor beta chains below was sequenced from the same sample in a study of shared clonotypes between healthy human individuals. Data came from immunoSEQ multiplex PCR; TCRdb stores just in-frame clones and leaves some out. Of roughly 2.2 million clones in the sample, about nine tenths were seen once. The sample consisted of naive CD4+ T cells from PBMCs. Subset specified: CD45RA+ positively selected. The receptors stem from a man between 18 and 29 years old in good health. Some clones in this sample may be carry-over from other donors' samples.

The V call is TRBV18, the J call TRBJ2-2; 8 bases map to TRBD1. The V gene's germline CDR1 is KGHSH and CDR2 LQKENI. The junction had 9 bases not matched to a gene; V was cut back by 9 bases and J by 6 bases. This CDR3 is 14 amino acids long. The CDR3, as DNA: TGTGCCAGTCGAGCAGGGGGCAACGCCGGGGAGCTGTTTTTT. Residues: CASRAGGNAGELFF. Based on the CDR3 plus reference TRBV18 and TRBJ2-2, the full variable domain is NAGVMQNPRHLVRRRGQEARLRCSPMKGHSHVYWYRQLPEEGLKFMVYLQKENIIDESGMPKERFSAEFPKEGPSILRIQQVVRGDSAAYFCASRAGGNAGELFFGEGSRLTVL.

This clone was seen a single time. The rearrangement links TRBV29-1 to TRBJ2-1; 8 positions match TRBD2. The V and J ends lost 7 bases and 1 base, in that order; junction bases with no gene match: 9. There are 15 residues in the CDR3. Germline CDR1 SQVTM, CDR2 ANQGSEA. CDR3 region: CSAASGPSSYNEQFF. The CDR3 DNA sequence: TGCAGCGCAGCTAGCGGGCCATCTTCCTACAATGAGCAGTTCTTC.

This clone was picked up one time. The chain recombines TRBV5-1 with TRBJ2-1, with a possible D match to TRBD1 (7 bases). V lost 3 bases and J lost 5, with 12 bases in between. The CDR3 runs to 14 residues. From germline, CDR1 is SGHRS and CDR2 YFSETQ. CDR3 sequence (DNA): TGCGCCAGCAGCTGGGGGGACAGAAACAATGAGCAGTTCTTC. Its translation: CASSWGDRNNEQFF.

This chain uses TRBV7-6 with TRBJ2-1; D is unclear. This CDR3 spans 13 amino acids. Germline CDR1 SGHVS, CDR2 FNYEAQ. Trimming removed 1 base at V and 8 bases at J, with 9 bases between. The chain's CDR3 is CASSLVVGDEQFF. The CDR3 coding sequence is TGTGCCAGCAGCTTAGTGGTCGGCGATGAGCAGTTCTTC.

This clone appeared once. J is TRBJ1-3 and V is TRBV9; possibly TRBD1 for D (5 bases). Deletions cut 1 base from V and 0 bases from J, with 8 bases between. Germline loops: CDR1 SGDLS, CDR2 YYNGEE. CDR3 size: 15 residues. CDR3 in DNA: TGTGCCAGCAGCGTATGGGGCGTCTCTGGAAACACCATATATTTT. It specifies CASSVWGVSGNTIYF.

The chain recombines TRBV2 with TRBJ2-1; D gene unclear. Trimming pared 8 bases from V and 9 bases from J, leaving 14 bases between. The germline V gene encodes CDR1 SNHLY and CDR2 FYNNEI. CDR3 length: 12 amino acids. The CDR3 spells CASRRQPGEQFF. The DNA for the CDR3 is TGTGCCAGCCGGCGGCAACCCGGTGAGCAGTTCTTC. Looking up the rest from reference TRBV2 and TRBJ2-1 gives the full variable domain: EPEVTQTPSHQVTQMGQEVILRCVPISNHLYFYWYRQILGQKVEFLVSFYNNEISEKSEIFDDQFSVERPDGSNFTLKIRSTKLEDSAMYFCASRRQPGEQFFGPGTRLTVL.

V is TRBV2 and J is TRBJ2-3; D is possibly TRBD1 (5 bases). The CDR3 length is 16 residues. The germline V and J ends were trimmed by 1 base and 2 bases, with 13 bases remaining between them. CDR1 SNHLY and CDR2 FYNNEI come from the germline V gene. CDR3 DNA sequence: TGTGCCAGCAGTGAAGTTTACAGGCAGGACACAGATACGCAGTATTTT. Its translation is CASSEVYRQDTDTQYF.

The rearrangement uses TRBV2 and TRBJ2-3, with TRBD2 matching over 8 bases. This CDR3 spans 16 amino acids. Germline V gene sequence: CDR1 SNHLY, CDR2 FYNNEI. V shed 4 bases and J 5 bases; nucleotides not matched to a gene: 11. In DNA, the CDR3 is TGTGCCAGCAGTGTTGTAGCGGGAAAGTTCGGAGATACGCAGTATTTT. It codes for CASSVVAGKFGDTQYF.

This clone was recorded only once. This sample includes further DNA sequences coding for the same CDR3. V usage is TRBV9 and J usage is TRBJ1-3; TRBD1 aligns across 9 bases. After removal of 0 bases from V and 2 bases from J, the junction contained 3 bases not matched to a gene. The CDR3 is 16 residues long. Germline V gene lookup returns CDR1 SGDLS and CDR2 YYNGEE. The DNA of the CDR3 is TGTGCCAGCAGCGTAGGGACAGGGGCGACTGGAAACACCATATATTTT. This translates into CASSVGTGATGNTIYF.

Regarding this clone: The same CDR3 arises from other DNA sequences in this sample as well. The chain is built from TRBV19 and TRBJ2-7, with a possible D match to TRBD1 (5 bases). Germline assignment: CDR1 LNHDA and CDR2 SQIVND (reference sequence). The CDR3 length is 14 residues. Trimming took 3 bases from V and 2 from J, leaving 11 bases between them. The CDR3 protein is CASSIGREAYEQYF. The CDR3 DNA sequence: TGTGCCAGTAGTATCGGCAGGGAAGCCTACGAGCAGTACTTC.

The V call is TRBV5-4, the J call TRBJ2-1, with D perhaps matching TRBD1 (5 bases). V gave up 1 base and J gave up 9 bases, with 14 bases separating them. This CDR3 has 14 amino acids. In germline, CDR1 is SGHNT, CDR2 YYREEE (reference sequence). CDR3 sequence (DNA): TGTGCCAGCAGCTTGCCGATTAGTAGGGGTGAGCAGTTCTTC. Translated: CASSLPISRGEQFF.

V is TRBV28 and J is TRBJ2-1, with 9 bases matching TRBD2. This CDR3 has 14 amino acids. The V and J ends lost 6 bases and 7 bases, in that order; junction bases with no gene match: 7. Germline assignment: CDR1 MDHEN and CDR2 SYDVKM. CDR3 loop: CASRGREGPNEQFF. The CDR3 nucleotides are TGTGCCAGCAGGGGGCGGGAGGGCCCGAATGAGCAGTTCTTC.

In this sample, this clone turned up once. The chain is built from TRBV5-1 and TRBJ2-6; tentatively, D is TRBD2 (5 bases). V lost 0 bases and J 0 bases, leaving 13 bases between the germline ends. The CDR3 loop spans 18 amino acids. Germline CDR1 is SGHRS and CDR2 is YFSETQ. As DNA, the CDR3 is TGCGCCAGCAGCTTGGCCTGGGAGAGTAGCTCTGGGGCCAACGTCCTGACTTTC. Protein sequence: CASSLAWESSSGANVLTF.

The chain is built from TRBV29-1 and TRBJ2-3; 10 nucleotides line up with TRBD1. This CDR3 comprises 15 residues. The V segment lost 7 bases and the J segment 4 bases; nucleotides outside the gene matches: 11. The germline V gene encodes CDR1 SQVTM and CDR2 ANQGSEA. The DNA for the CDR3 is TGCAGCGCCGTTCCGGGACAGGGGAGTTCAGATACGCAGTATTTT. Its translation is CSAVPGQGSSDTQYF.

This clone was recorded only once. The chain links TRBV28 to TRBJ2-2; 9 bases are shared with TRBD1. Germline-derived CDR1 and CDR2 are MDHEN and SYDVKM. Trimming cost V 5 bases and J 4 bases; bases outside gene matches: 14. This CDR3 spans 18 amino acids. CDR3 sequence: CASSEITGTGYSTGELFF. Here the CDR3 DNA reads TGTGCCAGCAGTGAAATTACCGGGACAGGGTATAGCACCGGGGAGCTGTTTTTT. Full variable domain (rest looked up from reference TRBV28 and TRBJ2-2): DVKVTQSSRYLVKRTGEKVFLECVQDMDHENMFWYRQDPGLGLRLIYFSYDVKMKEKGDIPEGYSVSREKKERFSLILESASTNQTSMYLCASSEITGTGYSTGELFFGEGSRLTVL.